This TCR beta chain appears in the sequencing data of a study of T cells in Graves' hyperthyroidism and ophthalmopathy (dated by TCRdb to between 2018 and 2021). In the study overall: Peripheral blood samples were taken at initial diagnosis, before any treatment was given. The 75 to 100 discovery patients were randomly split 7:3 into training and test sets. An independent validation cohort of around 19 hyperthyroidism patients and some 15 patients who later progressed to ophthalmopathy tested prospective prediction of ophthalmopathy. To identify TCR V-J signatures that set the groups apart, the researchers used a discovery cohort of more than 95 patients, made up of roughly 40 with Graves' ophthalmopathy and some 60 with stable Graves' hyperthyroidism. Following sampling, methimazole starting at 30 mg daily was given to hyperthyroidism patients, and high-dose intravenous methylprednisolone was given to ophthalmopathy patients. The paper reports TCR Vbeta CDR3 sequencing of about 140 peripheral blood samples: under 45 ophthalmopathy, about 75 hyperthyroidism and some 17 progressor patients. In more than 5 Graves' hyperthyroidism patients, the study also compared T-cell repertoires from thyroid tissue with T-cell repertoires from blood. General conclusions and limits of the study: In validation, the model predicted progression to ophthalmopathy with 55% to 71% sensitivity and less than 75% specificity, a median of approximately 6.7 months before onset. A 13 V-J signature model separated ophthalmopathy from stable hyperthyroidism, with around 88% sensitivity and roughly 82% specificity in cross-validation and 80%/75% in testing. Sample size was not statistically predetermined, and blinding of investigators to group allocation was not performed. Blood samples also contained most of the expanded thyroid clonotypes (frequency above 0.001), which suggests that blood repertoires may reflect thyroid immune responses.

TCR beta CDR3 regions were amplified from RNA transcripts. The first round of RT-PCR for the TCR CDR3 was performed with the HTBI primer set and the Qiagen OneStep RT-PCR kit. The libraries were constructed in a second round of multiplex PCR and then size-selected and purified. The libraries were sequenced on an Illumina HiSeq2000 using paired-end 100 bp reads. The authors' pipeline ran thus. SOAPnuke was used to process the raw data, removing reads that contained adapters or uncalled bases, had a mean Phred below 15, or lacked an exact match to the constant primer or identifier. High-quality paired reads were merged with COPE v1.2.5, and unique nucleotide sequences were defined as clonotypes. Clonotypes were aligned to IMGT TRBV, TRBD and TRBJ reference segments using MiTCR v1.1. Only V-J combinations with frequency above 0.0001, covering about 99% of repertoires, were analysed. The TCS score was defined as F50 (clonal expansion) divided by E x V (chaos), with BLOSUM62-based TCRdist calculated between CDR3 peptides within each V-J. Welch's t-statistics and random forest reduced 500 to 650 V-J features to roughly 13, which were used in a naive Bayes classifier (R e1071). The public reads were reanalyzed by TCRdb: fastp trimming at Q25, MiXCR alignment, in-frame beta chains only. Rows merge per CDR3 protein into single entries with the most common DNA and genes. The V and J calls come from TCRdb's annotation, not from the publication. This sample holds 350,000 to 400,000 distinct CDR3 sequences; 15% were observed only once. Around a third of the sample comes from the top ten.

This clonotype was observed a few times. It has no known antigen specificity. No base quality values were provided; no much bigger clone lies one nucleotide off. Stable Graves' hyperthyroidism was defined as no progression to ophthalmopathy during 18 months of follow-up. Hyperthyroidism patients were newly diagnosed, had a disease duration of under 2 months, and were aged 18 to 65 years. Exclusion was applied to patients with uncontrolled infections, other autoimmune diseases, pregnancy or lactation. Diagnoses were established on the basis of clinical symptoms, serum thyroxine and TRAb, thyroid ultrasound, and orbital computed tomography. PBMCs were isolated from about 9 ml of fresh peripheral blood by Ficoll-Paque density gradient centrifugation. Total RNA was extracted using Trizol reagent, and RNA quality was assessed on an Agilent 2100 Bioanalyzer. Germline trimming: 3 bases from V, 3 bases from J; junction bases outside gene matches: 8. CDR1 and CDR2 are read off the germline V gene as SGDLS and YYNGEE. The CDR3 runs 16 amino acids, cysteine and phenylalanine included. Of the read, only the CDR3 DNA is kept; its 48 bases are in frame from base 1.

This chain is built from TRBV9 and TRBJ2-3, and 9 junction bases match TRBD2. This TCR came from a woman between 25 and 40 years old with Graves' hyperthyroidism. Sequenced input: blood. The DNA sequence is TGTGCCAGCAGCGAGTGGCGGGAGGGTCTAACAGATACGCAGTATTTT. The encoded protein is CASSEWREGLTDTQYF.